This TCR beta chain was captured by sequencing in a study of cytomegalovirus exposure and HLA in healthy donors. This CDR3 is 12 amino acids long. Germline V gene sequence: CDR1 MGHRA, CDR2 YSYEKL. Primers included in the PCR were 60 Vbeta and 13 Jbeta primers. Some clones are missing from TCRdb's copy, which holds only in-frame ones; the method was immunoSEQ multiplex PCR. The data contain around 63,000 clones, around 75% of them singletons. To note about this clone: Antigen specificity is unknown. The junction departs from the called germline gene at one end, perhaps through a read error.

General study findings and limits: A later analysis reportedly found that, within productive TCRs, an Asian-associated ancestry cluster had fewer N-insertions than the mean observed across the approximately 660 donors. Analyses of presence and absence presupposed an approximately uniform sequencing depth across donors.

The specimen sequenced was PBMCs. This sequence originates from a man between 60 and 70 years old in good health and CMV-seropositive. V usage is TRBV4-1 and J usage is TRBJ1-1; no clear D gene. The CDR3 protein is CASSQENSEAFF. CDR3 nucleotide sequence: TGCGCCAGCAGCCAAGAAAACAGTGAAGCTTTCTTT.